What follows describes a single TCR beta chain. The target antigen is unknown. From RNA, the CDR3 regions of TCR beta chains were amplified and sequenced. The first round was an RT-PCR with HTBI primers, and the second round was a multiplex PCR. TCRdb itself ran the multiplex PCR reads through MiXCR, one entry per CDR3 protein. The sample lists 450,000 to 600,000 distinct CDR3 sequences, 35% to 45% occurring once. The data derive from a study of Graves' ophthalmopathy and Graves' hyperthyroidism. The CDR3 totals 15 residues. The V gene lost 3 bases and the J gene lost 0 bases, with 9 bases spanning the gap. Germline V gene lookup returns CDR1 SGHVS and CDR2 FQNEAQ. Study outcomes and limitations: Blood samples also showed most expanded thyroid clonotypes exceeding 0.001 frequency. With 70.59% sensitivity and roughly 72% specificity, the model predicted ophthalmopathy progression. Discriminating ophthalmopathy from stable hyperthyroidism, a 13-signature model attained a sensitivity of approximately 85% and a specificity of around 81%.

Orbital computed tomography, together with clinical symptoms, serum thyroxine, TRAb and thyroid ultrasound, was used for diagnosis. Sequencing was done on a sample of peripheral blood or thyroid tissue (not recorded which). The chain couples TRBV7-8 to TRBJ1-5, with unresolved D. The TCR originated in an adult man with Graves' hyperthyroidism. Written as DNA, the CDR3 is TGTGCCAGCAGCTTGAGAGAATTTAGCAATCAGCCCCAGCATTTT. This codes for CASSLREFSNQPQHF. The complete variable domain, with remaining parts taken from reference TRBV7-8 and TRBJ1-5, reads GAGVSQSPRYKVAKRGQDVALRCDPISGHVSLFWYQQALGQGPEFLTYFQNEAQLDKSGLPSDRFFAERPEGSVSTLKIQRTQQEDSAVYLCASSLREFSNQPQHFGDGTRLSIL.